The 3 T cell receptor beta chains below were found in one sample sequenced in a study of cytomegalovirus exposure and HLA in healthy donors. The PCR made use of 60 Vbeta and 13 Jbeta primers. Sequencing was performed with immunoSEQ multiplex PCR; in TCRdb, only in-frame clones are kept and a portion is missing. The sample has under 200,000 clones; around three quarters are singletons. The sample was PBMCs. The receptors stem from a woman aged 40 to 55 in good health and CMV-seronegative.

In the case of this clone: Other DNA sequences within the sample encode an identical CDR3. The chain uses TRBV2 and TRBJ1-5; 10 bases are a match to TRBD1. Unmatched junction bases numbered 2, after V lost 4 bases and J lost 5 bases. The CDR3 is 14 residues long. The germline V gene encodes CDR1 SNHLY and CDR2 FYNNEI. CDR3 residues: CASSGTGGYQPQHF. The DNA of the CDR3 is TGTGCCAGCAGTGGGACAGGGGGATATCAGCCCCAGCATTTT.

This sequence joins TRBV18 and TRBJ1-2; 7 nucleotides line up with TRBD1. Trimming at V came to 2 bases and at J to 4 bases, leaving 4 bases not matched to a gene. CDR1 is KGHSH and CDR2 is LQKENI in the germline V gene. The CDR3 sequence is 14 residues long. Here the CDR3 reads CASSPSRDSYGYTF. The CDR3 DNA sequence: TGTGCCAGCTCACCATCGCGGGACAGCTATGGCTACACCTTC. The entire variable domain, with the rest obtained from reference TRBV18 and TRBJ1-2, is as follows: NAGVMQNPRHLVRRRGQEARLRCSPMKGHSHVYWYRQLPEEGLKFMVYLQKENIIDESGMPKERFSAEFPKEGPSILRIQQVVRGDSAAYFCASSPSRDSYGYTFGSGTRLTVV.

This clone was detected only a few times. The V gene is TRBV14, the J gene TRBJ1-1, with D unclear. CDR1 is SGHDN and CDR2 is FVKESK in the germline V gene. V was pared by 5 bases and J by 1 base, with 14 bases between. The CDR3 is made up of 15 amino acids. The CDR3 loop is CASSSSSEGNTEAFF. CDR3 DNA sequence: TGTGCCAGCAGCTCCTCATCGGAGGGGAACACTGAAGCTTTCTTT.